The TCR beta chain under discussion was sequenced for a study of OX40 agonist ivuxolimab in advanced cancers. Background on the study: An agonistic human IgG2 monoclonal antibody against OX40 (CD134) was given.

Assay used: immunoSEQ multiplex PCR; TCRdb lists only in-frame clones, some missing. Among 100,000 to 130,000 clones, around 93% were seen once, and the ten largest hold about 0.67%. The sequence was obtained from an adult with an advanced solid tumor such as melanoma, head and neck, liver or kidney cancer. The sequencing used CD4+ or CD8+ T cells sorted from blood, collected in a trial of the OX40 agonist ivuxolimab.

CDR3 region: CASSKGRTRHTEAFF. The CDR3 nucleotides are TGTGCCAGCAGTAAGGGACGTACAAGGCACACTGAAGCTTTCTTT. J is TRBJ1-1 and V is TRBV6-5; maybe TRBD1 (5 bases). This CDR3 is built from 15 residues. Per the germline V gene, CDR1 is MNHEY and CDR2 is SVGAGI. The V end lost 5 bases, the J end lost 3 bases, and 16 bases lay between the germline ends.